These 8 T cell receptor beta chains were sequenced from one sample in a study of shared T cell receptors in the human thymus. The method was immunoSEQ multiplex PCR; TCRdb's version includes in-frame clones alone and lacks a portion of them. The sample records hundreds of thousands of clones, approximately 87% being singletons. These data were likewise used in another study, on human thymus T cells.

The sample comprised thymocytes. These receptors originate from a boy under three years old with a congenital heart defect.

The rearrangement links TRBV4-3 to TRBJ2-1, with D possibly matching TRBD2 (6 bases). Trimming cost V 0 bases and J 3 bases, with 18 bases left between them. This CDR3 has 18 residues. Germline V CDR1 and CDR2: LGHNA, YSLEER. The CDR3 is CASSQDRGGPTFYNEQFF. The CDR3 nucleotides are TGCGCCAGCAGCCAAGATCGGGGAGGACCAACCTTCTACAATGAGCAGTTCTTC.

The CDR3 bases are TGTGCCAGCAGTGCACCGGGGACTAGCGGGTTCGCACGGGAGACCCAGTACTTC. Its protein product is CASSAPGTSGFARETQYF. This chain joins TRBV27 and TRBJ2-5; 12 bases are shared with TRBD2. This CDR3 is built from 18 residues. The germline CDR1 and CDR2 sequences are MNHEY and SMNVEV (reference sequence). The junction had 15 bases not matched to a gene; V was cut back by 5 bases and J by 5 bases.

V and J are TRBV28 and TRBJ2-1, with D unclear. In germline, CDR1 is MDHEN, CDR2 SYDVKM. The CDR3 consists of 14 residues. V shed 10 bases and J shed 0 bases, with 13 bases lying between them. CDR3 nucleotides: TGTGCCACGAAGCCCGCGGACTCCTACAATGAGCAGTTCTTC. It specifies CATKPADSYNEQFF.

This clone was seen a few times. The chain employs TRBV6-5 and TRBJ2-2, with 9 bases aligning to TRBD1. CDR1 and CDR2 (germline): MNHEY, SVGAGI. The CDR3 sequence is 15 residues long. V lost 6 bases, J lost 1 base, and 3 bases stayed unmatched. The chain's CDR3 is CASSLTGGNTGELFF. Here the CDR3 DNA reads TGTGCCAGCAGCCTGACAGGGGGGAACACCGGGGAGCTGTTTTTT.

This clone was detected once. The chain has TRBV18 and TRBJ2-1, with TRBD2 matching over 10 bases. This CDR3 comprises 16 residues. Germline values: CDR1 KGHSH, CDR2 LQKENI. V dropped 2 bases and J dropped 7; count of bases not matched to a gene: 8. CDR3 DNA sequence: TGTGCCAGCTCACCAAAGGGCCCTAGCGGGGGAAATGAGCAGTTCTTC. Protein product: CASSPKGPSGGNEQFF.

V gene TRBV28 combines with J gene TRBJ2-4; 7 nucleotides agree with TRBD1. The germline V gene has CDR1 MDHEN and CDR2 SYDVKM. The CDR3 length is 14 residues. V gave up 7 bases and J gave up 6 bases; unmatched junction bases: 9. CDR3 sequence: CASNFRGTVNIQYF. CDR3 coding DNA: TGTGCCAGCAATTTTAGGGGGACAGTAAACATTCAGTACTTC.

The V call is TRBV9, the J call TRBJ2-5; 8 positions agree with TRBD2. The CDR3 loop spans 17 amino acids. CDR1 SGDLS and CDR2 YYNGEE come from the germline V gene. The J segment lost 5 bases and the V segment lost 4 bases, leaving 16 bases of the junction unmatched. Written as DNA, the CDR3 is TGTGCCAGCAGCCCACGACGCCCCGGGGGGGGGAAGGAGACCCAGTACTTC. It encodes CASSPRRPGGGKETQYF.

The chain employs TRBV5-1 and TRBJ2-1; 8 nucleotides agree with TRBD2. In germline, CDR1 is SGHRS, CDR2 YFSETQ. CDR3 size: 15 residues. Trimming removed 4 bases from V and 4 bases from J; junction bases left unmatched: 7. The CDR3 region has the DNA TGCGCCAGCAGCCTGGGGACTAGGTGTTACAATGAGCAGTTCTTC. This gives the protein CASSLGTRCYNEQFF.